This TCR beta chain was retrieved from a study of T-cell reconstitution after alpha-beta-depleted transplantation in children. Unique molecular identifiers were used to barcode this TCRbeta library. MiXCR, run by TCRdb on the PCR reads, gives a single entry per CDR3 protein. The table lists 200,000 or so distinct CDR3 sequences, 5% to 6.5% of them singletons. This clonotype was detected only a few times. The antigen is unknown. General study points: Expanded clones from the graft, numbering several hundred, reportedly supplied alpha-beta T cells about two months after transplant. A year had passed since transplant, and T-cell counts and diversity by then came mostly from newly produced T cells. Surviving recipient T cells and intrathymic progenitors accounted for some patients' high TCRbeta diversity at day 60.

The receptor comes from a girl less than two years old with combined immunodeficiency, due to receive a stem cell transplant. Sequenced material: PBMCs, taken before TCRalphabeta/CD19-depleted stem cell transplant.

CDR3 amino acids: CSARAPSSYNSPLHF. The CDR3 coding sequence is TGCAGTGCTAGAGCTCCAAGCTCCTATAATTCACCCCTCCACTTT. The chain recombines TRBV20-1 with TRBJ1-6; D is unclear. This CDR3 has 15 residues. V lost 1 base and J 0 bases, leaving 7 bases between the germline ends. Germline V gene data show CDR1 as DFQATT and CDR2 as SNEGSKA (reference sequence).